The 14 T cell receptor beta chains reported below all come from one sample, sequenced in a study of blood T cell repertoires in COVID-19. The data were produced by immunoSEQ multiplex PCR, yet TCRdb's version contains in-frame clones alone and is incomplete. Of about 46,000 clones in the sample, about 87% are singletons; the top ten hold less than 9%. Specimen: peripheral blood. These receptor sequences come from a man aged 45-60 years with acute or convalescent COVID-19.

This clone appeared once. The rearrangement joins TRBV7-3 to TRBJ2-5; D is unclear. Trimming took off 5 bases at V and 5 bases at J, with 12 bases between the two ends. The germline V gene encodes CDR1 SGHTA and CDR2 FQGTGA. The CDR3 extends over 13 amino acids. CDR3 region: CASSLHSGETQYF. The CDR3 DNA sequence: TGTGCCAGCAGCCTCCACTCTGGTGAGACCCAGTACTTC.

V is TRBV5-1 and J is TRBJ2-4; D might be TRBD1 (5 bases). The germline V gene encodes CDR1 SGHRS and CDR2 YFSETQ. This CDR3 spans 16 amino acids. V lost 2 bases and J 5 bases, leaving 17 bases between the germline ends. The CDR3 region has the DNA TGCGCCAGCAGCTTAGGACATACTCTCGGCGAAAACATTCAGTACTTC. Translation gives CASSLGHTLGENIQYF.

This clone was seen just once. The CDR3 protein is CASLTGGNTEAFF. Here the CDR3 DNA reads TGTGCCAGCTTGACAGGCGGGAACACTGAAGCTTTCTTT. This chain joins TRBV25-1 and TRBJ1-1; possibly TRBD1 for D (6 bases). Trimming took 8 bases from V and 1 from J, leaving 11 bases between them. Germline-derived CDR1 and CDR2 are MGHDK and SYGVNS. This CDR3 has 13 amino acids. Using reference TRBV25-1 and TRBJ1-1 for the parts outside the CDR3, the full variable domain is EADIYQTPRYLVIGTGKKITLECSQTMGHDKMYWYQQDPGMELHLIHYSYGVNSTEKGDLSSESTVSRIRTEHFPLTLESARPSHTSQYLCASLTGGNTEAFFGQGTRLTVV.

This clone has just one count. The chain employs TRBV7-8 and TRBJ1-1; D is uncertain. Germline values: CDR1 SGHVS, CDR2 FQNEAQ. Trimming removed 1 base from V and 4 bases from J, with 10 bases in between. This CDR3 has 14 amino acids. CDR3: CASSLGELGTEAFF. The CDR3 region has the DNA TGTGCCAGCAGCTTAGGGGAGTTGGGCACTGAAGCTTTCTTT. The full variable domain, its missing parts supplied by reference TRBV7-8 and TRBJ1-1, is GAGVSQSPRYKVAKRGQDVALRCDPISGHVSLFWYQQALGQGPEFLTYFQNEAQLDKSGLPSDRFFAERPEGSVSTLKIQRTQQEDSAVYLCASSLGELGTEAFFGQGTRLTVV.

In nucleotides, the CDR3 is TGTGCCAGCAGTTTCGGCAATGAGCAGTTCTTC. The encoded protein is CASSFGNEQFF. This chain uses TRBV27 with TRBJ2-1; D not resolved. V lost 3 bases to trimming and J lost 6 bases, with 3 bases between them. The CDR3 length is 11 residues. CDR1 is MNHEY, CDR2 SMNVEV, per germline (reference sequence).

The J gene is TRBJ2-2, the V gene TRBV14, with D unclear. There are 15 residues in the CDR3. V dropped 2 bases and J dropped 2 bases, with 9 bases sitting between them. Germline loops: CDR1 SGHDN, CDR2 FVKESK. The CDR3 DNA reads TGTGCCAGCAGCCAATTTTTGGCAAACACCGGGGAGCTGTTTTTT. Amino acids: CASSQFLANTGELFF.

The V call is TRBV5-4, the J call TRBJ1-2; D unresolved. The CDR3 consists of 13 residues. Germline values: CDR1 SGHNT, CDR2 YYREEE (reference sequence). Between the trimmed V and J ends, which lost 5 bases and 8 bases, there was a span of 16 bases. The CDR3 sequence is CASRSTGPGGYTF. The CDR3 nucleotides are TGTGCCAGCAGATCGACCGGTCCGGGGGGCTACACCTTC.

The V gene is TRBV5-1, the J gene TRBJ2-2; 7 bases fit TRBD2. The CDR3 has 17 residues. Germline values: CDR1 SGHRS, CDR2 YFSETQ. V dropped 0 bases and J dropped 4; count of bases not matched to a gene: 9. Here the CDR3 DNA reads TGCGCCAGCAGCTTGGTATCGGGGGGACGAAGCACCGGGGAGCTGTTTTTT. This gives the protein CASSLVSGGRSTGELFF. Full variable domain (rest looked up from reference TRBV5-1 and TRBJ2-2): KAGVTQTPRYLIKTRGQQVTLSCSPISGHRSVSWYQQTPGQGLQFLFEYFSETQRNKGNFPGRFSGRQFSNSRSEMNVSTLELGDSALYLCASSLVSGGRSTGELFFGEGSRLTVL.

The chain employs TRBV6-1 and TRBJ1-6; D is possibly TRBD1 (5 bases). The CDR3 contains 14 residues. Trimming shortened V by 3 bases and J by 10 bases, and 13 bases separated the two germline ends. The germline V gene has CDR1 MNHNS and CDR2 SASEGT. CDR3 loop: CASSESGGGSPLHF. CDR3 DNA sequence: TGTGCCAGCAGTGAGTCCGGGGGAGGATCACCCCTCCACTTT.

Written as DNA, the CDR3 is TGTGCCAGCTCAGTACAGGGAAACACCGGGGAGCTGTTTTTT. It is translated as CASSVQGNTGELFF. The J gene is TRBJ2-2, the V gene TRBV18, with D perhaps TRBD1 (6 bases). This CDR3 has 14 amino acids. CDR1 is KGHSH and CDR2 is LQKENI in the germline V gene. V shed 5 bases and J shed 2 bases, with 9 bases lying between them. Using reference TRBV18 and TRBJ2-2 for the parts outside the CDR3, the full variable domain is NAGVMQNPRHLVRRRGQEARLRCSPMKGHSHVYWYRQLPEEGLKFMVYLQKENIIDESGMPKERFSAEFPKEGPSILRIQQVVRGDSAAYFCASSVQGNTGELFFGEGSRLTVL.

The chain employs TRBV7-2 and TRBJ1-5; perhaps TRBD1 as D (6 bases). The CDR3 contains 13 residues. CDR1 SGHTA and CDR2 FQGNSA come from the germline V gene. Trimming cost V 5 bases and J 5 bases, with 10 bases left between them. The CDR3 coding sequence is TGTGCCAGCAGCGACGGACAGCATCAGCCCCAGCATTTT. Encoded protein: CASSDGQHQPQHF.

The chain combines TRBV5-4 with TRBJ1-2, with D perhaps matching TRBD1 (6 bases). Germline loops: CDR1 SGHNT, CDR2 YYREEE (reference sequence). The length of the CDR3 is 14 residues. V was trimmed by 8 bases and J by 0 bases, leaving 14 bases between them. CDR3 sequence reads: CASTDRQTNYGYTF. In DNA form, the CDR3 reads TGTGCCAGTACCGACAGGCAAACTAACTATGGCTACACCTTC.

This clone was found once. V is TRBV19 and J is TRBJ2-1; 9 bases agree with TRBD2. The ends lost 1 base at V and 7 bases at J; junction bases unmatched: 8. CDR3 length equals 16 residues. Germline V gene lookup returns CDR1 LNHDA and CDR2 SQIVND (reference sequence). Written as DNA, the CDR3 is TGTGCCAGTAGTATAGGGGGGGCTAGCGGGAAGAATGAGCAGTTCTTC. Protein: CASSIGGASGKNEQFF.

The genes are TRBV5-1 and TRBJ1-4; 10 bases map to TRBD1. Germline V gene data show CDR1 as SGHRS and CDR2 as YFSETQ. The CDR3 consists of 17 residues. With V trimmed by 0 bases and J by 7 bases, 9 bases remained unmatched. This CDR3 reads CASSLEGQGIWGEKLFF. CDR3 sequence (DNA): TGCGCCAGCAGCTTGGAGGGACAGGGGATATGGGGTGAAAAACTGTTTTTT.